This TCR beta chain was captured in a study of CXCR3-negative and CXCR3-positive naive CD8 T cells (dated 2019 in TCRdb). With regard to the full study: In total, about 135 million TRB reads were obtained, corresponding to roughly 1.5 +/- 0.3 million reads per library. Diversity and physicochemical repertoire analyses covered roughly eleven donors pooled from two independent experiments. For the TRBV-TRBJ cluster analysis, the naive subsets came from 5 or 6 donors, while the memory cells came from 3 donors.

Results and caveats for the whole study, not just this receptor: TRB CDR3s from CXCR3-positive naive cells showed higher hydrophobicity (lower Kidera factor 4), lower energy, and higher strength and volume indices than CXCR3-negative naive cells. CXCR3 expression partially decreased after cryopreservation, so most assays used freshly isolated PBMCs. Similar TRBV-TRBJ usage was shown by naive CXCR3-negative and CXCR3-positive cells from the same donor, whereas distinct patterns were shown by memory cells. Repertoire diversity was comparably high in both naive subsets but much lower in memory CD8+ T cells. Because surface CD5, which is linked to self-reactivity in mice, was comparable between the naive subsets, TCR interaction strength was also inferred from the physicochemical properties of TRB CDR3s.

With respect to this clonotype: It has no known antigen specificity.

The CDR3 numbers 15 residues from cysteine through phenylalanine. Nucleotide data are not available. Sequences SEHNR (CDR1) and FQNEAQ (CDR2) are obtained from the germline V gene (reference sequence). Data came from a NextSeq 550. The Human TCR Profiling Kit (MiLaboratory) was used to make UMI-labeled 5' RACE TRB cDNA libraries. The full amount of extracted RNA was used for cDNA synthesis, and the full amount of resulting cDNA was used for PCR amplification. Libraries were prepared in parallel using an identical number of PCR cycles. From the authors' description of their analysis: With a requirement of at least two reads per UMI, MIGEC and MiXCR extracted about 50,000 +/- 10,000 unique UMI-labeled TRB cDNA molecules per library. Each library averaged around 40,000 +/- 10,000 functional in-frame TRB CDR3 nucleotide clonotypes without stop codons. After each sample was downsampled to 5000 UMI-labeled TRB molecules, VDJtools was used to calculate diversity metrics such as normalized Shannon-Wiener and Chao1. VDJtools was used to calculate clonotype-size-weighted physicochemical properties of the central five CDR3 residues, namely interaction energy, strength, volume and Kidera factor 4. TCRdb reprocessed the reads and provides one entry for every CDR3 protein sequence; no DNA is given. None of the V and J calls come from the authors' own analysis; TCRdb made them. This sample's table carries 45,000 to 60,000 distinct CDR3 sequences. Approximately 0.43% of the sample is taken by the ten largest.

For each CD8+ T cell subset, flow sorting was done in triplicate, and around 300,000 cells per subset went directly into RLT lysis buffer. To exclude memory contaminants, naive CD8+ T cells were stringently defined as CD45RO-CCR7+CD27+CD95-. Using standard density gradient centrifugation, peripheral blood mononuclear cells were isolated from buffy coats. A FACSAria III was used to flow-sort naive CXCR3-negative and CXCR3-positive CD8+ T cells. Total RNA was extracted from sorted cells using an RNeasy Mini Kit. The sequence joins TRBV7-9 to TRBJ2-7; TCRdb picks TRBD1, but there is no DNA to check that call. This TCR was recovered from a human donor in good health. Some clones in this sample may be carry-over from other donors' samples. The specimen was naive CXCR3- CD8+ T cells from blood. The cell subset or site label corresponds to: CD45RO-CCR7+CD27+CD95- naive CD8+ T cells lacking CXCR3 (TNR3-). The CDR3 here reads CASSTNTGGAYEQYF.